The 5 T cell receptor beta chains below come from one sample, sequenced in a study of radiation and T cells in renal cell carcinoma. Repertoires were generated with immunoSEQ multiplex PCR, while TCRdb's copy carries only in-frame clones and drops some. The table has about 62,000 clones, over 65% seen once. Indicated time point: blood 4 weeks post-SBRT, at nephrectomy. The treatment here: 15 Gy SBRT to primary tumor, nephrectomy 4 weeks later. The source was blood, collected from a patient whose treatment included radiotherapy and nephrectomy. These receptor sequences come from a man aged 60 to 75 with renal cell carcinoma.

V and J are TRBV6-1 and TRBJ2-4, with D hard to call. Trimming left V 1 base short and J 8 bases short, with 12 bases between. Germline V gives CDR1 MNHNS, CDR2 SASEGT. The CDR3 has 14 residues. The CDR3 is CASSEDSTLDIQYF. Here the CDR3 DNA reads TGTGCCAGCAGTGAAGACAGTACCCTAGACATTCAGTACTTC.

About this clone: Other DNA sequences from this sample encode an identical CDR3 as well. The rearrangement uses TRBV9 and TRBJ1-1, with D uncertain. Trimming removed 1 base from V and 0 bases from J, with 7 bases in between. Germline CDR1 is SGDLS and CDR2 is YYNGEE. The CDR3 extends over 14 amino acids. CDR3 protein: CASSVQVLNTEAFF. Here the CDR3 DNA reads TGTGCCAGCAGCGTACAGGTCTTGAACACTGAAGCTTTCTTT.

CDR3 amino acids: CASEPTPGGGEQYF. CDR3 bases: TGTGCCAGCGAGCCCACCCCGGGGGGAGGCGAGCAGTACTTC. The chain joins TRBV7-2 to TRBJ2-7, with 7 bases identical to TRBD2. Unmatched junction bases numbered 13, after V lost 8 bases and J lost 6 bases. The germline V gene encodes CDR1 SGHTA and CDR2 FQGNSA. The CDR3 covers 14 residues.

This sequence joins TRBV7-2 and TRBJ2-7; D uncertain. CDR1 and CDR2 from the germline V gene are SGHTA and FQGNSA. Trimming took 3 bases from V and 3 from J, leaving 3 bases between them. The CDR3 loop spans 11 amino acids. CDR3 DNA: TGTGCCAGCAGCTTCCACTACGAGCAGTACTTC. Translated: CASSFHYEQYF.

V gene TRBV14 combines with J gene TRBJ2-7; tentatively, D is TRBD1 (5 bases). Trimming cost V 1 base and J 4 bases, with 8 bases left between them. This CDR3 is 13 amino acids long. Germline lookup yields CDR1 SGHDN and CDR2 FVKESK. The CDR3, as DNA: TGTGCCAGCAGCCAAGTCGCAGGGTACGAGCAGTACGTC. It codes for CASSQVAGYEQYV.